This note documents a single T cell receptor (beta chain) sequence. Per germline, CDR1 MDHEN and CDR2 SYDVKM. The V and J ends lost 3 bases and 4 bases respectively, with 9 bases between them. This CDR3 contains 13 residues. The data were taken from a study of blood T cell repertoires in COVID-19. Measured with immunoSEQ multiplex PCR; TCRdb has only the in-frame clones, and not every one. The data show roughly 250,000 clones, with roughly 86% seen just once and 1.6% held by the top ten. The sample was PBMCs or T cells enriched from blood (not recorded which). The sequence was obtained from a woman between 50 and 59 years old who had recovered from COVID-19. The chain combines TRBV28 with TRBJ1-2; unclear D gene. CDR3 nucleotide sequence: TGTGCCAGCAGTTTGGCAGACACCTATGGCTACACCTTC. This codes for CASSLADTYGYTF.